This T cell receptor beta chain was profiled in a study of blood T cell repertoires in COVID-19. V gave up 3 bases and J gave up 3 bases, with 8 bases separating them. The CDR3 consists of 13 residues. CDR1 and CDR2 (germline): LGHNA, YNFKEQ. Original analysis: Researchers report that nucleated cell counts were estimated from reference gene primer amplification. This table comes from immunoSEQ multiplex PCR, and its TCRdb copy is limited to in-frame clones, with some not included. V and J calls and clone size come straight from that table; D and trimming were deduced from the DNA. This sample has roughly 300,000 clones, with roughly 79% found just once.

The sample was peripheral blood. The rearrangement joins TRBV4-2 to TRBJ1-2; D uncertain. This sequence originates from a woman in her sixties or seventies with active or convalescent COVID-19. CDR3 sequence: CASSQFPDYGYTF. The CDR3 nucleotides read TGTGCCAGCAGCCAGTTCCCTGACTATGGCTACACCTTC.